The 31 T cell receptor beta chains reported below all come from one sample, sequenced in a study of OX40 agonist ivuxolimab in advanced cancers. Sequenced by immunoSEQ multiplex PCR; TCRdb stores in-frame clones only, minus some. The sample holds around 40,000 clones, around 86% seen once. The input for sequencing was CD4+ or CD8+ T cells sorted from blood, taken in a trial of the OX40 agonist ivuxolimab. Receptors originate from an adult with an advanced solid tumor such as melanoma, head and neck, liver or kidney cancer.

This clone has only a few counts. V usage is TRBV5-6 and J usage is TRBJ1-1, with D perhaps TRBD1 (5 bases). The V end was cut by 3 bases, the J end by 3 bases, with 21 bases between. Germline V lookup: CDR1 SGHDT, CDR2 YYEEEE. The CDR3 length is 17 residues. CDR3 sequence reads: CASSSYITGLWHTEAFF. The CDR3 nucleotides read TGTGCCAGCAGCTCATACATAACGGGACTGTGGCACACTGAAGCTTTCTTT. Together with reference TRBV5-6 and TRBJ1-1, the CDR3 gives the full variable domain: DAGVTQSPTHLIKTRGQQVTLRCSPKSGHDTVSWYQQALGQGPQFIFQYYEEEERQRGNFPDRFSGHQFPNYSSELNVNALLLGDSALYLCASSSYITGLWHTEAFFGQGTRLTVV.

The chain uses TRBV15 and TRBJ2-1, with D perhaps being TRBD1 or TRBD2 (6 bases each). Deletions cut 1 base from V and 6 bases from J, with 19 bases between. Germline V gene sequence: CDR1 LNHNV, CDR2 YYDKDF (reference sequence). CDR3 size: 17 residues. For the CDR3, the DNA is TGTGCCACCAGCAGAGGCAACGGGGGAAAGGGGGGCAATGAGCAGTTCTTC. Protein sequence: CATSRGNGGKGGNEQFF.

This chain links TRBV6-6 with TRBJ1-3; 7 bases match TRBD1. Germline V CDR1 and CDR2: MNHNY, SVGAGI (reference sequence). The CDR3 sequence is 15 residues long. V was pared by 5 bases and J by 4 bases, with 8 bases of the junction left unmatched. The CDR3 DNA reads as TGTGCCAGCAGTCCCACGGACAGGCTAGGAAACACCATATATTTT. Its translation: CASSPTDRLGNTIYF.

The chain joins TRBV7-9 to TRBJ1-4; the D gene is possibly TRBD1 (5 bases). The length of the CDR3 is 14 residues. The V gene's germline CDR1 is SEHNR and CDR2 FQNEAQ (reference sequence). With 5 bases removed from V and 4 bases from J, the gap between germline ends came to 11 bases. In nucleotides, the CDR3 is TGTGCCAGCAGCACGACAGTCATTAATGAAAAACTGTTTTTT. Its translation is CASSTTVINEKLFF. Using reference TRBV7-9 and TRBJ1-4 for the parts outside the CDR3, the full variable domain is DTGVSQNPRHKITKRGQNVTFRCDPISEHNRLYWYRQTLGQGPEFLTYFQNEAQLEKSRLLSDRFSAERPKGSFSTLEIQRTEQGDSAMYLCASSTTVINEKLFFGSGTQLSVL.

The chain carries TRBV11-2 and TRBJ2-7, with 11 bases matching TRBD2. The germline V gene has CDR1 SGHAT and CDR2 FQNNGV. This CDR3 comprises 18 residues. Unmatched junction bases numbered 12, after V lost 2 bases and J lost 3 bases. The CDR3 loop reads CASSLFSWLAGGNYEQYF. In nucleotides, the CDR3 is TGTGCCAGCAGCTTATTTTCGTGGTTAGCGGGAGGGAACTACGAGCAGTACTTC.

The chain links TRBV29-1 to TRBJ2-2; 8 bases are a match to TRBD2. Looked up from germline, CDR1 is SQVTM and CDR2 is ANQGSEA. J was trimmed by 5 bases and V by 7 bases; bases with no gene match: 6. The CDR3 extends over 13 amino acids. The CDR3 reads CSGNGRGTGELFF. CDR3 sequence (DNA): TGCAGCGGCAACGGGAGGGGAACCGGGGAGCTGTTTTTT.

The chain employs TRBV5-1 and TRBJ2-2, with unresolved D. From germline, CDR1 is SGHRS and CDR2 YFSETQ. The CDR3 length is 15 residues. Trimming took off 5 bases at V and 1 base at J, with 12 bases between the two ends. The CDR3 loop reads CASREGPVNTGELFF. The CDR3 DNA sequence: TGCGCCAGCAGGGAAGGACCGGTGAACACCGGGGAGCTGTTTTTT.

The chain links TRBV5-1 to TRBJ2-5; 8 nucleotides line up with TRBD2. The V segment lost 9 bases and the J segment 5 bases; nucleotides outside the gene matches: 12. CDR3 length equals 14 residues. CDR1 is SGHRS and CDR2 is YFSETQ in the germline V gene. The CDR3 is CATTGGADGETQYF. CDR3 coding DNA: TGCGCCACCACCGGGGGGGCAGATGGTGAGACCCAGTACTTC.

V is TRBV15 and J is TRBJ1-6; D may be TRBD1 (5 bases). Trimming cost V 5 bases and J 0 bases, with 26 bases left between them. The CDR3 is made up of 21 amino acids. Germline V CDR1 and CDR2: LNHNV, YYDKDF (reference sequence). This chain's CDR3 is CATSSRGALKGLGSYNSPLHF. CDR3 in DNA: TGTGCCACCAGCTCCCGGGGCGCTTTGAAAGGTCTAGGCTCCTATAATTCACCCCTCCACTTT.

The chain has TRBV19 and TRBJ1-3; D is ambiguous. Trimming cost V 4 bases and J 0 bases, with 7 bases left between them. The CDR3 consists of 14 residues. The germline gives CDR1 LNHDA, CDR2 SQIVND (reference sequence). CDR3 in amino acids: CASSSIGSGNTIYF. CDR3 bases: TGTGCCAGTAGTAGCATCGGCTCTGGAAACACCATATATTTT.

The rearrangement joins TRBV7-2 to TRBJ2-7; 8 bases match TRBD1. V dropped 5 bases and J dropped 6; count of bases not matched to a gene: 12. The CDR3 runs 15 residues. The germline V gene encodes CDR1 SGHTA and CDR2 FQGNSA. CDR3 region: CASSLTRQGASEQYF. The CDR3 DNA is TGTGCCAGCAGCCTCACGCGGCAGGGGGCCTCCGAGCAGTACTTC.

This chain connects TRBV7-2 to TRBJ2-2; D gene uncertain. The CDR3 has 13 residues. CDR1 SGHTA and CDR2 FQGNSA come from the germline V gene. The V end was cut by 3 bases, the J end by 6 bases, with 8 bases between. The CDR3 DNA reads TGTGCCAGCAGCTTTATCAGGTCCGGGGAGCTGTTTTTT. Its protein product is CASSFIRSGELFF.

The chain couples TRBV27 to TRBJ2-7, with D perhaps TRBD1 or TRBD2 (5 bases each). V dropped 5 bases and J dropped 2 bases, with 13 bases sitting between them. CDR1 and CDR2 (germline): MNHEY, SMNVEV (reference sequence). The CDR3 runs 14 residues. The DNA for the CDR3 is TGTGCCAGCAGTCTCCGGGACCAGACCTACGAGCAGTACTTC. Translated, it gives CASSLRDQTYEQYF.

The chain employs TRBV30 and TRBJ1-6, with D tentatively TRBD1 (5 bases). V was clipped by 4 bases and J by 14 bases, with 21 bases between them. The CDR3 runs 14 residues. Germline assignment: CDR1 GTSNPN and CDR2 SVGIG (reference sequence). The CDR3 DNA reads as TGTGCCTGGACCTCCCCGGGGGGGTATTGGTCCCTCCACTTT. Translating gives CAWTSPGGYWSLHF.

V is TRBV9 and J is TRBJ2-7; D is perhaps TRBD2 (6 bases). This CDR3 contains 14 residues. Between the trimmed V and J ends, which lost 4 bases and 0 bases, there was a span of 11 bases. CDR1 is SGDLS and CDR2 is YYNGEE in the germline V gene. CDR3 DNA: TGTGCCAGCAGCATGGTAGCGGACTCCTACGAGCAGTACTTC. Protein product: CASSMVADSYEQYF. Supplemented by reference TRBV9 and TRBJ2-7, the full variable domain reads DSGVTQTPKHLITATGQRVTLRCSPRSGDLSVYWYQQSLDQGLQFLIQYYNGEERAKGNILERFSAQQFPDLHSELNLSSLELGDSALYFCASSMVADSYEQYFGPGTRLTVT.

V usage is TRBV11-2 and J usage is TRBJ1-6; the D is unclear. The CDR3 is 14 residues long. V lost 4 bases, J lost 4 bases, and 8 bases lay in between. Germline CDR1 and CDR2: SGHAT and FQNNGV. The CDR3 DNA sequence: TGTGCCAGCAGCTCAGCCAGGTATAATTCACCCCTCCACTTT. The encoded protein is CASSSARYNSPLHF.

The chain recombines TRBV7-9 with TRBJ2-7, with TRBD1 identical over 8 bases. The trim removed 4 bases at V and 3 bases at J, leaving 5 bases unmatched. The CDR3 is made up of 14 amino acids. CDR1 and CDR2 from the germline V gene are SEHNR and FQNEAQ (reference sequence). The CDR3 nucleotides read TGTGCCAGCAGCTCAACAGGGGGAGGCTACGAGCAGTACTTC. This sequence encodes CASSSTGGGYEQYF.

The rearrangement joins TRBV4-3 to TRBJ1-2; 10 bases line up with TRBD1. Unmatched junction bases numbered 7, after V lost 2 bases and J lost 7 bases. Germline V gene lookup returns CDR1 LGHNA and CDR2 YSLEER. The length of the CDR3 is 15 residues. CDR3 sequence: CASSQSKGQGSGYTF. The CDR3 DNA sequence: TGCGCCAGCAGCCAAAGTAAGGGACAGGGGAGTGGCTACACCTTC.

The chain has TRBV4-2 and TRBJ1-6; no clear D. V was clipped by 2 bases and J by 10 bases, with 9 bases between them. The CDR3 extends over 13 amino acids. Germline CDR1 is LGHNA and CDR2 is YNFKEQ. This CDR3 is CASSQKPDSPLHF. The CDR3 nucleotides are TGTGCCAGCAGCCAAAAGCCGGACTCACCCCTCCACTTT.

The chain couples TRBV7-9 to TRBJ2-7; possible D gene TRBD2, 5 bases. Trimming pared 5 bases from V and 0 bases from J, leaving 14 bases between. Germline V gene data show CDR1 as SEHNR and CDR2 as FQNEAQ (reference sequence). The CDR3 is made up of 15 amino acids. Here the CDR3 DNA reads TGTGCCAGCAGCCACACTAGAGCGAGCTCCTACGAGCAGTACTTC. It encodes CASSHTRASSYEQYF. The full variable domain, rest sourced from reference TRBV7-9 and TRBJ2-7, is DTGVSQNPRHKITKRGQNVTFRCDPISEHNRLYWYRQTLGQGPEFLTYFQNEAQLEKSRLLSDRFSAERPKGSFSTLEIQRTEQGDSAMYLCASSHTRASSYEQYFGPGTRLTVT.

This clone was observed a single time. The V call is TRBV30, the J call TRBJ2-7; D gene uncertain. Trimming shortened V by 4 bases and J by 5 bases, and 12 bases separated the two germline ends. CDR1 and CDR2 (germline): GTSNPN, SVGIG (reference sequence). The CDR3 runs to 12 residues. The CDR3, as DNA: TGTGCCTGGAACGGACCGAACCACGAGCAGTACTTC. Protein product: CAWNGPNHEQYF.

Only a few counts were recorded for this clone. The chain is built from TRBV5-8 and TRBJ2-3; D not resolved. Per germline, CDR1 SGHTS and CDR2 YDEGEE. There are 14 residues in the CDR3. Trimming left V 5 bases short and J 0 bases short, with 10 bases between. The CDR3 here is CASRWSGSTDTQYF. The CDR3 DNA reads TGTGCCAGCAGGTGGTCGGGTAGCACAGATACGCAGTATTTT.

The chain combines TRBV6-5 with TRBJ2-5; 8 nucleotides agree with TRBD1. Germline CDR1 reads MNHEY; CDR2 reads SVGAGI. The CDR3 sequence is 13 residues long. With V trimmed by 5 bases and J by 4 bases, 3 bases remained unmatched. CDR3 amino acids: CASSPDRGETQYF. The CDR3 nucleotides read TGTGCCAGCAGTCCTGACAGGGGAGAGACCCAGTACTTC.

This clone was recorded a few times. The CDR3 loop is CASSPYFGQEGNSPLHF. As DNA, the CDR3 is TGTGCCAGCTCACCTTACTTCGGCCAGGAGGGTAATTCACCCCTCCACTTT. The chain is built from TRBV18 and TRBJ1-6; the D is unclear. The V end was cut by 3 bases, the J end by 6 bases, with 18 bases between. CDR1 and CDR2 from the germline V gene are KGHSH and LQKENI. The CDR3 sequence is 17 residues long.

The CDR3 protein is CASSVVPDSNQPQHF. The CDR3 nucleotides are TGTGCCAGCAGTGTAGTCCCGGATAGCAATCAGCCCCAGCATTTT. The chain employs TRBV6-1 and TRBJ1-5; D not certain. There are 15 residues in the CDR3. The V end lost 4 bases, the J end lost 0 bases, and 10 bases lay between the germline ends. Germline V lookup: CDR1 MNHNS, CDR2 SASEGT.

V usage is TRBV5-1 and J usage is TRBJ1-2; TRBD1 matches 7 bases. The CDR3 spans 14 residues. The germline gives CDR1 SGHRS, CDR2 YFSETQ. After removal of 5 bases from V and 8 bases from J, the junction contained 12 bases not matched to a gene. The CDR3 DNA follows: TGCGCCAGCAGTAGGGACAGTCCCTTTGGGGGCTACACCTTC. It is translated as CASSRDSPFGGYTF.

The gene calls are TRBV19 and TRBJ2-1; D is unclear. CDR3 length: 14 amino acids. Germline V gene lookup returns CDR1 LNHDA and CDR2 SQIVND (reference sequence). V lost 3 bases and J lost 0, with 6 bases in between. DNA for the CDR3: TGTGCCAGTAGTATTTGGAGCTCCTACAATGAGCAGTTCTTC. Its translation is CASSIWSSYNEQFF.

This clone was counted a few times. The V and J genes are TRBV18 and TRBJ1-6; D remains unclear. The CDR3 is made up of 12 amino acids. Trimming removed 8 bases from V and 6 bases from J, with 8 bases in between. Germline values: CDR1 KGHSH, CDR2 LQKENI. CDR3 DNA: TGTGCCAGCCATTCTCCTAATTCACCCCTCCACTTT. Its translation: CASHSPNSPLHF.

V and J are TRBV6-1 and TRBJ2-3, with 7 bases aligning to TRBD2. From germline, CDR1 is MNHNS and CDR2 SASEGT. The CDR3 spans 13 residues. V was clipped by 6 bases and J by 3 bases; unmatched bases: 3. CDR3 DNA: TGTGCCAGCAGAAGGGGAGGGACAGATACGCAGTATTTT. Its translation is CASRRGGTDTQYF.

The genes are TRBV7-2 and TRBJ1-2; D gene ambiguous. V lost 5 bases, J lost 8 bases, and 12 bases lay in between. Germline assignment: CDR1 SGHTA and CDR2 FQGNSA. CDR3 length equals 12 residues. Written as DNA, the CDR3 is TGTGCCAGCAGCACAACCAGGCTCGGCTACACCTTC. Protein product: CASSTTRLGYTF.

The genes are TRBV6-5 and TRBJ2-1; 8 nucleotides agree with TRBD1. The CDR3 totals 13 residues. The germline V gene has CDR1 MNHEY and CDR2 SVGAGI. With V trimmed by 8 bases and J by 7 bases, 7 bases remained unmatched. The CDR3 DNA reads TGTGCCAGCGCCTTGGACAGGGTGAATGAGCAGTTCTTC. Its protein product is CASALDRVNEQFF.